The entry that follows covers one T cell receptor beta chain sequence. Its matching antigen is unknown. The sample belongs to a study of cytomegalovirus exposure and HLA in healthy donors. This CDR3 contains 17 residues. The junction had 9 bases not matched to a gene; V was cut back by 4 bases and J by 2 bases. In germline, CDR1 is SGHDT, CDR2 YYEEEE. General study findings and limits: The study designated 150 or so TCR beta chains cytomegalovirus-associated. In vitro, three CMV-associated chains proved specific for CMV antigens.

Profiling relied on immunoSEQ multiplex PCR, and the TCRdb table lists in-frame clones only, not all of them. The repertoire consists of roughly 200,000 clones, with about 81% occurring once and the leading ten covering less than 1.5%. Sequences were obtained from PBMCs. The chain combines TRBV5-6 with TRBJ1-3; 10 bases align to TRBD1. This TCR came from a young woman in good health and CMV-seronegative. The CDR3 DNA sequence: TGTGCCAGCAGCCTAGACAGGGGGCGAATACCTGGAAACACCATATATTTT. Its protein is CASSLDRGRIPGNTIYF.